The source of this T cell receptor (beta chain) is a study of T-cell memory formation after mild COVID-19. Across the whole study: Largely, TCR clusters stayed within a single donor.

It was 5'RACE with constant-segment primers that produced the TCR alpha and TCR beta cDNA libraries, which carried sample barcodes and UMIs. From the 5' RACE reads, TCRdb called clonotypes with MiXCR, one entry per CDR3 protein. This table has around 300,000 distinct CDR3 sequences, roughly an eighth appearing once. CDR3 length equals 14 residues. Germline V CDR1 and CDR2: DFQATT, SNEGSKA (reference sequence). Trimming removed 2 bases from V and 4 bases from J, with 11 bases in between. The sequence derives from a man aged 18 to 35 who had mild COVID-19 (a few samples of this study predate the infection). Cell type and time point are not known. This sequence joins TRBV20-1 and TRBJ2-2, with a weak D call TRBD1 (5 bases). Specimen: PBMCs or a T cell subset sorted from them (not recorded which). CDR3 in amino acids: CSARQGSGTGELFF. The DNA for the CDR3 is TGCAGTGCTAGACAGGGTTCGGGCACCGGGGAGCTGTTTTTT.